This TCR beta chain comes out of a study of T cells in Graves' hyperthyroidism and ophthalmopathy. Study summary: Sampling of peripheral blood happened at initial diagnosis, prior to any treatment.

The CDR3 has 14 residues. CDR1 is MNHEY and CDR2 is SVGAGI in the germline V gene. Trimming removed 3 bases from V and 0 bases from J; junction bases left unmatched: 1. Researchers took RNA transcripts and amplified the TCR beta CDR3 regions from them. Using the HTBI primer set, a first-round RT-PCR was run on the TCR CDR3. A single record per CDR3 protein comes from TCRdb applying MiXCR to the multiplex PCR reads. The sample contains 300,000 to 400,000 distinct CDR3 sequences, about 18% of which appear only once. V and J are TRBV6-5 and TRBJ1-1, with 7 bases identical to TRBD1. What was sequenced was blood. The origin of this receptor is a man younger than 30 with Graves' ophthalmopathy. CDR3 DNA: TGTGCCAGCAGTTATGACAGGGTGAACACTGAAGCTTTCTTT. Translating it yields CASSYDRVNTEAFF.